The 29 T cell receptor beta chains presented below share a single source sample, sequenced in a study of siplizumab effects on memory and regulatory T cells. Only in-frame clones appear in the TCRdb table, and some are missing; sequencing was by immunoSEQ multiplex PCR. The data hold roughly 100,000 clones, with 90% to 95% observed a single time. The sequencing input was CD4+ T cells sorted from blood. The receptors stem from a human donor in good health.

The gene calls are TRBV5-1 and TRBJ2-5, with D possibly being TRBD2 (7 bases). Trimming removed 4 bases from V and 5 bases from J, with 21 bases in between. Germline loops: CDR1 SGHRS, CDR2 YFSETQ. CDR3 length: 16 residues. CDR3 amino acids: CASSPKGGMGTETQYF. In DNA, the CDR3 is TGCGCCAGCAGCCCAAAGGGGGGGATGGGGACGGAGACCCAGTACTTC. The variable domain in full, completed from reference TRBV5-1 and TRBJ2-5, reads KAGVTQTPRYLIKTRGQQVTLSCSPISGHRSVSWYQQTPGQGLQFLFEYFSETQRNKGNFPGRFSGRQFSNSRSEMNVSTLELGDSALYLCASSPKGGMGTETQYFGPGTRLLVL.

The chain joins TRBV7-3 to TRBJ2-5; D is unclear. Germline CDR1 is SGHTA and CDR2 is FQGTGA. This CDR3 spans 12 amino acids. V was clipped by 1 base and J by 5 bases, with 5 bases between them. The CDR3 sequence is CASSLNGETQYF. The DNA for the CDR3 is TGTGCCAGCAGCTTAAACGGGGAGACCCAGTACTTC.

V and J are TRBV5-1 and TRBJ1-1; 7 positions agree with TRBD1. With 4 bases clipped from V and 8 bases from J, the junction kept 5 bases outside the gene matches. This CDR3 spans 12 amino acids. Per germline, CDR1 SGHRS and CDR2 YFSETQ. CDR3 nucleotides: TGCGCCAGCAGCCATCAGGGGGGCGAAGCTTTCTTT. Encoded protein: CASSHQGGEAFF.

The chain uses TRBV29-1 and TRBJ1-5; D gene ambiguous. Germline V gene sequence: CDR1 SQVTM, CDR2 ANQGSEA. The CDR3 is 13 amino acids. V lost 4 bases and J 2 bases, leaving 9 bases between the germline ends. DNA of the CDR3: TGCAGCGTTGGAGTGGGCCGCAATCAGCCCCAGCATTTT. It specifies CSVGVGRNQPQHF.

This rearrangement joins TRBV11-2 to TRBJ2-3, with 11 bases identical to TRBD2. The germline gives CDR1 SGHAT, CDR2 FQNNGV. The junction had 2 bases not matched to a gene; V was cut back by 0 bases and J by 0 bases. The CDR3 is made up of 17 amino acids. CDR3 sequence: CASSLEGLAASTDTQYF. In DNA, the CDR3 is TGTGCCAGCAGCTTAGAGGGACTAGCGGCTAGCACAGATACGCAGTATTTT.

The rearrangement joins TRBV7-2 to TRBJ2-1, with D uncertain. V lost 1 base, J lost 6 bases, and 7 bases lay in between. CDR1 is SGHTA and CDR2 is FQGNSA in the germline V gene. The CDR3 runs to 13 residues. The CDR3 DNA is TGTGCCAGCAGCTTAGGGCTCCCCAATGAGCAGTTCTTC. It is translated as CASSLGLPNEQFF.

In its sample, this clone was seen once. The chain uses TRBV4-2 and TRBJ2-3; tentatively, D is TRBD2 (6 bases). Trimming took 0 bases from V and 5 from J, leaving 6 bases between them. Per germline, CDR1 LGHNA and CDR2 YNFKEQ. The CDR3 extends over 13 amino acids. CDR3 bases: TGTGCCAGCAGCCAAGAGGGAGGAGATACGCAGTATTTT. This encodes CASSQEGGDTQYF.

V gene TRBV28 combines with J gene TRBJ1-1; 7 nucleotides match TRBD1. Trimming at V came to 6 bases and at J to 0 bases, leaving 7 bases not matched to a gene. Germline assignment: CDR1 MDHEN and CDR2 SYDVKM. The CDR3 covers 15 residues. As DNA, the CDR3 is TGTGCCAGCAGGTTTCTGGGACAGTTGAACACTGAAGCTTTCTTT. Amino acid sequence: CASRFLGQLNTEAFF.

This sequence joins TRBV16 and TRBJ2-7; unclear D gene. Germline V gene data show CDR1 as KGHSY and CDR2 as FQNENV. CDR3 length: 16 amino acids. Trimming left V 4 bases short and J 3 bases short, with 19 bases between. The CDR3 here is CASSPRGSKKIYEQYF. The CDR3 coding sequence is TGTGCCAGCAGCCCCCGCGGATCTAAAAAAATCTACGAGCAGTACTTC.

V usage is TRBV6-6 and J usage is TRBJ1-1; D is unresolved. The CDR3 runs 13 residues. Germline CDR1 is MNHNY and CDR2 is SVGAGI (reference sequence). V lost 0 bases and J lost 7, with 9 bases in between. Here the CDR3 reads CASSYSDLSEAFF. The CDR3 DNA reads as TGTGCCAGCAGTTACTCGGATCTTAGTGAAGCTTTCTTT.

The gene calls are TRBV18 and TRBJ2-6; no clear D gene. V was clipped by 3 bases and J by 4 bases, with 19 bases between them. The germline V gene encodes CDR1 KGHSH and CDR2 LQKENI. This CDR3 has 18 amino acids. The CDR3 loop reads CASSPQERYGNGANVLTF. CDR3 bases: TGTGCCAGCTCACCTCAAGAGCGTTATGGTAACGGGGCCAACGTCCTGACTTTC.

This chain links TRBV7-8 with TRBJ2-1; 7 nucleotides agree with TRBD1. CDR1 is SGHVS, CDR2 FQNEAQ, per germline. The V and J ends lost 8 bases and 1 base, in that order; junction bases with no gene match: 2. The length of the CDR3 is 13 residues. The CDR3 loop is CASGQESYNEQFF. CDR3 DNA: TGTGCCAGCGGACAGGAGTCCTACAATGAGCAGTTCTTC.

This clone occurred many times. This rearrangement joins TRBV18 to TRBJ2-7; perhaps TRBD1 as D (5 bases). The germline V and J ends were trimmed by 6 bases and 1 base, with 13 bases remaining between them. This CDR3 has 14 amino acids. The V gene's germline CDR1 is KGHSH and CDR2 LQKENI. The CDR3 protein is CASSISTESYEQYF. The DNA of the CDR3 is TGTGCCAGCTCTATATCGACAGAATCCTACGAGCAGTACTTC.

The rearrangement joins TRBV29-1 to TRBJ1-1; no clear D gene. The CDR3 consists of 11 residues. The germline gives CDR1 SQVTM, CDR2 ANQGSEA. The ends were cut back, 4 bases at V and 3 bases at J, with 6 bases in the middle. CDR3 in amino acids: CSVVMYTEAFF. In DNA form, the CDR3 reads TGCAGCGTTGTTATGTACACTGAAGCTTTCTTT.

The CDR3 spells CAWRTGYEQYF. The CDR3 DNA reads as TGTGCCTGGAGGACAGGGTACGAGCAGTACTTC. V and J are TRBV30 and TRBJ2-7; the match to TRBD1 covers 7 bases. V was pared by 3 bases and J by 4 bases, with 0 bases of the junction left unmatched. In germline, CDR1 is GTSNPN, CDR2 SVGIG (reference sequence). The CDR3 is 11 residues long.

This chain connects TRBV28 to TRBJ2-7; D is possibly TRBD2 (7 bases). The CDR3 loop spans 15 amino acids. Germline V gene lookup returns CDR1 MDHEN and CDR2 SYDVKM. V dropped 4 bases and J dropped 3 bases, with 16 bases sitting between them. In nucleotides, the CDR3 is TGTGCCAGCAGTTCCCATGGGGGGGGGCACTACGAGCAGTACTTC. Amino acid sequence: CASSSHGGGHYEQYF.

The chain recombines TRBV11-1 with TRBJ1-1; no clear D. Germline values: CDR1 SGHAT, CDR2 FQDESV (reference sequence). Trimming cost V 0 bases and J 4 bases, with 6 bases left between them. The CDR3 is 13 residues long. CDR3 sequence (DNA): TGTGCCAGCAGCTTAGCCGGGCCCACTGAAGCTTTCTTT. Translated: CASSLAGPTEAFF.

The gene calls are TRBV30 and TRBJ1-2; 10 positions match TRBD1. This CDR3 is built from 13 residues. The junction had 2 bases not matched to a gene; V was cut back by 2 bases and J by 5 bases. Germline assignment: CDR1 GTSNPN and CDR2 SVGIG (reference sequence). The CDR3 reads CAWSRTGGYGYTF. The DNA for the CDR3 is TGTGCCTGGAGTCGGACAGGGGGGTATGGCTACACCTTC.

This chain joins TRBV5-1 and TRBJ2-3; 8 bases align to TRBD2. The CDR3 is made up of 16 amino acids. V dropped 4 bases and J dropped 1; count of bases not matched to a gene: 8. Looked up from germline, CDR1 is SGHRS and CDR2 is YFSETQ. The CDR3, as DNA: TGCGCCAGCAGCCCACGAAGCGGGAGAGGCACAGATACGCAGTATTTT. Its translation: CASSPRSGRGTDTQYF. The full variable domain, its missing parts supplied by reference TRBV5-1 and TRBJ2-3, is KAGVTQTPRYLIKTRGQQVTLSCSPISGHRSVSWYQQTPGQGLQFLFEYFSETQRNKGNFPGRFSGRQFSNSRSEMNVSTLELGDSALYLCASSPRSGRGTDTQYFGPGTRLTVL.

The chain recombines TRBV7-3 with TRBJ2-7, with TRBD2 matching 10 bases. The CDR3 length is 16 residues. The V segment lost 0 bases and the J segment 5 bases; nucleotides outside the gene matches: 7. Germline V gives CDR1 SGHTA, CDR2 FQGTGA. DNA of the CDR3: TGTGCCAGCAGCTTAACGTCTAGCGGGAGTCAGAACGAGCAGTACTTC. Its translation: CASSLTSSGSQNEQYF.

V is TRBV5-1 and J is TRBJ2-2, with no clear D. This CDR3 region has 15 residues. V lost 1 base to trimming and J lost 2 bases, with 9 bases between them. The germline CDR1 and CDR2 sequences are SGHRS and YFSETQ. CDR3 DNA: TGCGCCAGCAGCTTGACTTCCCGTAACACCGGGGAGCTGTTTTTT. Its protein is CASSLTSRNTGELFF.

The chain is built from TRBV5-3 and TRBJ2-5; the D gene is possibly TRBD2 (6 bases). TRBV5-3 qualifies as an ORF whose function is uncertain. This CDR3 has 22 amino acids. V dropped 3 bases and J dropped 3 bases, with 36 bases sitting between them. In DNA form, the CDR3 reads TGTGCCAGAAGCTCTCGTAAGATTACCCCTCTTCCTAGCTGGGGGACTGAAGAGACCCAGTACTTC. This codes for CARSSRKITPLPSWGTEETQYF.

The chain joins TRBV28 to TRBJ1-5; no clear D gene. CDR3 size: 12 residues. V was shortened by 5 bases and J by 7 bases, with 9 bases between the two germline ends. In germline, CDR1 is MDHEN, CDR2 SYDVKM. CDR3 DNA sequence: TGTGCCAGCAGTAACGGGATCCAGCCCCAGCATTTT. Translating gives CASSNGIQPQHF. Drawing the rest from reference TRBV28 and TRBJ1-5, the complete variable domain is DVKVTQSSRYLVKRTGEKVFLECVQDMDHENMFWYRQDPGLGLRLIYFSYDVKMKEKGDIPEGYSVSREKKERFSLILESASTNQTSMYLCASSNGIQPQHFGDGTRLSIL.

The chain links TRBV4-1 to TRBJ2-1, with D tentatively TRBD2 (7 bases). This CDR3 spans 17 amino acids. Germline V lookup: CDR1 MGHRA, CDR2 YSYEKL. V was pared by 4 bases and J by 7 bases, with 23 bases between. CDR3 residues: CASSPLRAGRGANEQFF. The CDR3 nucleotides are TGCGCCAGCAGCCCCCTAAGGGCGGGACGGGGGGCGAATGAGCAGTTCTTC.

This clone was seen more than once but under ten times. The chain links TRBV9 to TRBJ1-2, with D uncertain. The CDR3 has 13 residues. The V gene lost 2 bases and the J gene lost 2 bases, with 7 bases spanning the gap. Germline CDR1 and CDR2: SGDLS and YYNGEE. CDR3 nucleotide sequence: TGTGCCAGCAGCGTGACCGAGAACTATGGCTACACCTTC. As protein: CASSVTENYGYTF.

This clone was seen just once. The chain employs TRBV5-6 and TRBJ1-6; 8 bases agree with TRBD1. In germline, CDR1 is SGHDT, CDR2 YYEEEE. The CDR3 length is 15 residues. V was pared by 2 bases and J by 7 bases, with 5 bases of the junction left unmatched. CDR3 sequence reads: CASSLGTGRNSPLHF. The CDR3 coding sequence is TGTGCCAGCAGCTTAGGGACAGGCAGGAATTCACCCCTCCACTTT.

The chain links TRBV5-1 to TRBJ2-3, with 7 positions matching TRBD1. The CDR3 totals 12 residues. The V segment lost 4 bases and the J segment 9 bases; nucleotides outside the gene matches: 5. The germline V gene has CDR1 SGHRS and CDR2 YFSETQ. CDR3 coding DNA: TGCGCCAGCAGCCTGACAGGGAGAACGCAGTATTTT. Translated, it gives CASSLTGRTQYF.

V is TRBV5-6 and J is TRBJ1-1, with a tentative D call TRBD1 (5 bases). The CDR3 length is 13 residues. With 3 bases removed from V and 5 bases from J, the gap between germline ends came to 11 bases. Looked up from germline, CDR1 is SGHDT and CDR2 is YYEEEE. CDR3 sequence reads: CASSWAGLTEAFF. CDR3 nucleotides: TGTGCCAGCAGCTGGGCAGGGTTGACTGAAGCTTTCTTT.

This clone was found a few times. The chain uses TRBV7-6 and TRBJ2-3, with 10 bases that match TRBD1. The CDR3 loop spans 14 amino acids. Germline CDR1 and CDR2: SGHVS and FNYEAQ. The V segment lost 5 bases and the J segment 6 bases; nucleotides outside the gene matches: 5. CDR3 region: CASSQGQGDDTQYF. The DNA for the CDR3 is TGTGCCAGCAGCCAAGGACAGGGGGACGATACGCAGTATTTT.